One T cell receptor beta chain is described in this entry. There is no known antigen for this receptor. The input lacks base qualities; no much larger clone sits a single base away. This specimen belongs to a study of technical replicates of blood from a few donors (dated by TCRdb to 2016 to 2017). Libraries were built with the immunoSEQ multiplex PCR assay. TCRdb took over this immuneACCESS table, retaining in-frame rearrangements with V and J assigned. Such tables are incomplete; in checked studies, under half of the missing clones stem from an unresolved V gene, and the remainder is unexplained. Counted in this sample were approximately 79,000 clones; roughly 93% of them appeared once. The top ten constitute 0.35% to 0.4% of the sample. The sequenced sample was T cells isolated from PBMCs. This clonotype originated in a human donor in good health.

This receptor carries the CDR3 CASSLTVEGEQFF. The sequenced DNA: TGTGCCAGCAGCTTAACAGTGGAGGGTGAGCAGTTCTTC. Recombination connected TRBV11-2 to TRBJ2-1, and perhaps TRBD2 as D gene, on 6 matching bases. Trimming takes 2 bases from V and 9 bases from J, and the germline ends sit 11 bases apart. The CDR3 contains 13 residues, cysteine and phenylalanine counted. Solely the CDR3 DNA is kept, with 39 bases framed from the first base. Per the germline V gene, SGHAT is the CDR1 and FQNNGV is the CDR2.